The clone carrying this T cell receptor (beta chain) was counted between two and nine times. Two negative PCRs, clearance, or symptom resolution were required of recovered Cohort 3 donors. The entry originates in a study of blood T cell repertoires in COVID-19. The germline V gene encodes CDR1 GTSNPN and CDR2 SVGIG (reference sequence). The CDR3 has 16 residues. With 0 bases clipped from V and 0 bases from J, the junction kept 5 bases outside the gene matches. Profiled with immunoSEQ multiplex PCR; TCRdb holds only in-frame clones, not every one. The data hold hundreds of thousands of clones, with about 85% observed a single time.

This receptor was obtained from a woman in her forties or fifties who had recovered from COVID-19. Input material: PBMCs or T cells enriched from blood (not recorded which). This chain uses TRBV30 with TRBJ1-3; TRBD1 matches at 7 bases. In DNA form, the CDR3 reads TGTGCCTGGAGTGTACTTCGGACAGGCTCTGGAAACACCATATATTTT. Translated, it gives CAWSVLRTGSGNTIYF.